Below are 31 T cell receptor beta chains sequenced from a single sample in a study of T cell repertoires in cytomegalovirus infection. TCRdb reanalysed the reads using MiXCR and keeps one entry per CDR3 protein. The sample lists fewer than 200,000 distinct CDR3 sequences; roughly 21% were seen once. The antigens of these receptors remain unknown. The specimen was CD8+ T cells from cultured PBMCs, collected from culture after CMV antigen stimulation. All receptors come from a human donor in good health (CMV status not recorded). Some clones in this sample may be carry-over from other donors' samples.

This clonotype was observed a few times. This sequence joins TRBV7-9 and TRBJ2-7; TRBD2 is a possible D gene (6 bases). Trimming pared 8 bases from V and 2 bases from J, leaving 22 bases between. From germline, CDR1 is SEHNR and CDR2 FQNEAQ (reference sequence). The CDR3 sequence is 16 residues long. This CDR3 reads CASGGRTGVGTYEQYF. CDR3 sequence (DNA): TGTGCCAGCGGAGGGAGAACGGGGGTGGGCACCTACGAGCAGTACTTC. The full variable domain, in which reference TRBV7-9 and TRBJ2-7 provide the parts outside the CDR3, is DTGVSQNPRHKITKRGQNVTFRCDPISEHNRLYWYRQTLGQGPEFLTYFQNEAQLEKSRLLSDRFSAERPKGSFSTLEIQRTEQGDSAMYLCASGGRTGVGTYEQYFGPGTRLTVT.

There are many counts of this clonotype. This chain links TRBV28 with TRBJ2-2; D is perhaps TRBD1 (6 bases). CDR1 is MDHEN, CDR2 SYDVKM, per germline. This CDR3 contains 16 residues. V shed 6 bases and J shed 4 bases, with 18 bases lying between them. The CDR3, as DNA: TGTGCCAGCAGAGGTACCGTGGGGGCGACCACCGGGGAGCTGTTTTTT. It translates to CASRGTVGATTGELFF.

CDR3 DNA: TGTGCCAGCAGCTTAGATAAAGGGACAGGGGTATACGAGCAGTACTTC. Protein product: CASSLDKGTGVYEQYF. V and J are TRBV11-2 and TRBJ2-7; TRBD1 matches at 10 bases. V dropped 0 bases and J dropped 4; count of bases not matched to a gene: 6. This CDR3 spans 16 amino acids. Per germline, CDR1 SGHAT and CDR2 FQNNGV.

This clonotype has only a few counts. The chain recombines TRBV6-2 or TRBV6-3 with TRBJ2-2; 8 bases agree with TRBD1. V trimming: 6 bases; J trimming: 10 bases; junction bases outside the gene matches: 7. The length of the CDR3 is 13 residues. From germline, CDR1 is MNHEY and CDR2 SVGEGT. This CDR3 reads CASSPGGYEELFF. CDR3 sequence (DNA): TGTGCCAGCAGCCCAGGGGGCTATGAGGAGCTGTTTTTT.

CDR3 sequence reads: CASSFLSLEWRFTDTQYF. The CDR3, as DNA: TGTGCCAGCAGTTTCCTATCCCTTGAGTGGCGATTCACAGATACGCAGTATTTT. The rearrangement joins TRBV28 to TRBJ2-3; D unresolved. The CDR3 covers 18 residues. Germline values: CDR1 MDHEN, CDR2 SYDVKM. Trimming stripped 3 bases from V and 2 bases from J, with 21 bases between.

The genes are TRBV28 and TRBJ2-1; 10 positions agree with TRBD2. CDR3 length: 18 residues. The junction had 17 bases not matched to a gene; V was cut back by 3 bases and J by 9 bases. Germline assignment: CDR1 MDHEN and CDR2 SYDVKM. CDR3 DNA: TGTGCCAGCAGTTTGGTGCAAGGACTAGCGGTACTTAATGCTGAGCAGTTCTTC. As protein: CASSLVQGLAVLNAEQFF.

The rearrangement uses TRBV20-1 and TRBJ2-2; no reliable D call. The CDR3 totals 14 residues. The germline gives CDR1 DFQATT, CDR2 SNEGSKA (reference sequence). V was pared by 6 bases and J by 5 bases, with 16 bases between. The CDR3 spells CSATKKDGTGELFF. In DNA form, the CDR3 reads TGCAGTGCGACAAAGAAGGATGGAACCGGGGAGCTGTTTTTT.

V is TRBV11-2 and J is TRBJ2-7, with 8 positions matching TRBD2. The junction had 9 bases not matched to a gene; V was cut back by 5 bases and J by 0 bases. Germline V gene data show CDR1 as SGHAT and CDR2 as FQNNGV. The CDR3 runs to 16 residues. In DNA form, the CDR3 reads TGTGCCAGCAGCCCCACCCGGGGGACTAGCTCCTACGAGCAGTACTTC. Amino acids: CASSPTRGTSSYEQYF. The whole variable domain, filled in from reference TRBV11-2 and TRBJ2-7, reads EAGVAQSPRYKIIEKRQSVAFWCNPISGHATLYWYQQILGQGPKLLIQFQNNGVVDDSQLPKDRFSAERLKGVDSTLKIQPAKLEDSAVYLCASSPTRGTSSYEQYFGPGTRLTVT.

The V gene is TRBV7-8, the J gene TRBJ2-2; maybe TRBD2 (6 bases). This CDR3 is built from 17 residues. The V and J ends lost 3 bases and 0 bases respectively, with 14 bases between them. CDR1 and CDR2 (germline): SGHVS, FQNEAQ. CDR3 coding DNA: TGTGCCAGCAGCTTTAGGGAGGCCAGGCCGAACACCGGGGAGCTGTTTTTT. Protein product: CASSFREARPNTGELFF.

This chain links TRBV30 with TRBJ2-3; no reliable D call. The germline V gene has CDR1 GTSNPN and CDR2 SVGIG (reference sequence). Trimming shortened V by 0 bases and J by 5 bases, and 9 bases separated the two germline ends. This CDR3 spans 13 amino acids. CDR3 in amino acids: CAWSVIHGDTQYF. The DNA for the CDR3 is TGTGCCTGGAGTGTAATACACGGAGATACGCAGTATTTT.

This clonotype was seen only a few times. The chain uses TRBV4-1 and TRBJ2-7, with TRBD1 matching over 8 bases. The CDR3 totals 15 residues. J was trimmed by 0 bases and V by 5 bases; bases with no gene match: 6. Germline lookup yields CDR1 MGHRA and CDR2 YSYEKL. The CDR3 nucleotides read TGCGCCAGCAGCGCTCGGGACAGGACCTCCTACGAGCAGTACTTC. Its translation: CASSARDRTSYEQYF.

This clonotype was counted at least ten times. The V gene is TRBV7-2, the J gene TRBJ2-7; unclear D gene. The CDR3 is 10 amino acids. V lost 8 bases to trimming and J lost 3 bases, with 5 bases between them. In germline, CDR1 is SGHTA, CDR2 FQGNSA. DNA of the CDR3: TGTGCCAGCGGAGTCTACGAGCAGTACTTC. Translated: CASGVYEQYF.

The chain has TRBV6-1 and TRBJ1-2; D gene ambiguous. The CDR3 sequence is 13 residues long. Germline CDR1 and CDR2: MNHNS and SASEGT. The ends were cut back, 6 bases at V and 3 bases at J, with 11 bases in the middle. CDR3 coding DNA: TGTGCCAGCAGACCGAATTGGGACTATGGCTACACCTTC. It translates to CASRPNWDYGYTF.

This chain joins TRBV5-1 and TRBJ1-3; no firm D call. The germline V gene has CDR1 SGHRS and CDR2 YFSETQ. V was cut by 4 bases and J by 0 bases, with 14 bases left in between. This CDR3 is 16 amino acids long. CDR3 coding DNA: TGCGCCAGCAGCACCGATGGACCGAGCTCTGGAAACACCATATATTTT. Its translation: CASSTDGPSSGNTIYF.

V is TRBV11-2 and J is TRBJ2-7, with D hard to call. V was trimmed by 5 bases and J by 6 bases, leaving 14 bases between them. CDR1 and CDR2 (germline): SGHAT, FQNNGV. This CDR3 is 13 amino acids long. Here the CDR3 reads CASSNTLLGEQYF. The CDR3 DNA is TGTGCCAGCAGCAATACTCTTTTGGGCGAGCAGTACTTC.

The genes are TRBV7-6 and TRBJ1-1; no reliable D call. From germline, CDR1 is SGHVS and CDR2 FNYEAQ. The CDR3 contains 13 residues. Trimming cost V 7 bases and J 4 bases, with 13 bases left between them. CDR3 in DNA: TGTGCCAGCACACACTGGGATGGCACTGAAGCTTTCTTT. Translated, it gives CASTHWDGTEAFF. The full variable domain, its missing parts supplied by reference TRBV7-6 and TRBJ1-1, is GAGVSQSPRYKVTKRGQDVALRCDPISGHVSLYWYRQALGQGPEFLTYFNYEAQQDKSGLPNDRFSAERPEGSISTLTIQRTEQRDSAMYRCASTHWDGTEAFFGQGTRLTVV.

The V call is TRBV7-8, the J call TRBJ2-3, with 7 bases fitting TRBD2. Germline lookup yields CDR1 SGHVS and CDR2 FQNEAQ. J gave up 2 bases and V 3 bases, and 5 bases lay outside the gene matches. The CDR3 length is 15 residues. CDR3 nucleotide sequence: TGTGCCAGCAGCTTCGGCGGGGGATCCACAGATACGCAGTATTTT. This translates into CASSFGGGSTDTQYF. The whole variable domain, filled in from reference TRBV7-8 and TRBJ2-3, reads GAGVSQSPRYKVAKRGQDVALRCDPISGHVSLFWYQQALGQGPEFLTYFQNEAQLDKSGLPSDRFFAERPEGSVSTLKIQRTQQEDSAVYLCASSFGGGSTDTQYFGPGTRLTVL.

The rearrangement links TRBV6-1 to TRBJ1-1, with D perhaps matching TRBD1 (5 bases). Trimming left V 5 bases short and J 7 bases short, with 8 bases between. Germline V gene data show CDR1 as MNHNS and CDR2 as SASEGT. This CDR3 spans 11 amino acids. The DNA of the CDR3 is TGTGCCAGCAGTTGGGGGAGTGAAGCTTTCTTT. It codes for CASSWGSEAFF.

This clonotype was picked up a small number of times. The chain is built from TRBV6-5 and TRBJ2-7; weak D call: TRBD1 (6 bases). This CDR3 has 17 amino acids. CDR1 and CDR2 from the germline V gene are MNHEY and SVGAGI. Trimming left V 0 bases short and J 1 base short, with 16 bases between. Here the CDR3 DNA reads TGTGCCAGCAGTTACTCGACCGCAGGGGCCAGGTCCTACGAGCAGTACTTC. Protein product: CASSYSTAGARSYEQYF.

V is TRBV6-5 and J is TRBJ2-5; 7 bases match TRBD1. V was pared by 2 bases and J by 2 bases, with 5 bases of the junction left unmatched. Germline V gene lookup returns CDR1 MNHEY and CDR2 SVGAGI. CDR3 length: 15 residues. DNA for the CDR3: TGTGCCAGCAGTTACGGGACAGAGAGACAAGAGACCCAGTACTTC. Translation: CASSYGTERQETQYF.

J is TRBJ2-2 and V is TRBV4-1; the D gene is possibly TRBD1 (5 bases). The CDR3 is made up of 13 amino acids. CDR1 MGHRA and CDR2 YSYEKL come from the germline V gene. V lost 6 bases and J 1 base, leaving 6 bases between the germline ends. The CDR3 coding sequence is TGCGCCAGCAGGACAGAGAACACCGGGGAGCTGTTTTTT. This translates into CASRTENTGELFF.

The CDR3 is CASSPGPSSGNTIYF. Written as DNA, the CDR3 is TGTGCCAGCAGTCCCGGACCGAGCTCTGGAAACACCATATATTTT. The rearrangement joins TRBV12-3 or TRBV12-4 to TRBJ1-3; no definite D call. This CDR3 has 15 residues. Between the trimmed V and J ends, which lost 5 bases and 0 bases, there was a span of 11 bases.

The chain employs TRBV2 and TRBJ2-1; D remains unclear. Trimming removed 6 bases at V and 8 bases at J, with 8 bases between. The germline V gene has CDR1 SNHLY and CDR2 FYNNEI. The CDR3 length is 11 residues. The CDR3 bases are TGTGCCAGCAGGGGCTTCGATGAGCAGTTCTTC. It encodes CASRGFDEQFF. The whole variable domain, remainder taken from reference TRBV2 and TRBJ2-1, is EPEVTQTPSHQVTQMGQEVILRCVPISNHLYFYWYRQILGQKVEFLVSFYNNEISEKSEIFDDQFSVERPDGSNFTLKIRSTKLEDSAMYFCASRGFDEQFFGPGTRLTVL.

The chain recombines TRBV6-2 or TRBV6-3 with TRBJ2-1, with a tentative D call TRBD2 (6 bases). This CDR3 has 15 residues. CDR1 is MNHEY, CDR2 SVGEGT, per germline. The ends were cut back, 2 bases at V and 7 bases at J, with 15 bases in the middle. The CDR3 region is CASSYRGTRLNEQFF. CDR3 nucleotides: TGTGCCAGCAGTTACCGGGGGACGCGGTTGAATGAGCAGTTCTTC.

V and J are TRBV12-3 or TRBV12-4 and TRBJ1-3, with 7 bases lining up with TRBD1. The CDR3 spans 15 residues. Germline trimming cut 6 bases from V and 4 bases from J; bases unmatched to any gene: 9. The CDR3 nucleotides read TGTGCCAGCAGCCATGAGGGGGCGCGGGGAAACACCATATATTTT. Amino acid sequence: CASSHEGARGNTIYF.

This clonotype was detected a few times. The gene calls are TRBV20-1 and TRBJ2-1; D remains unclear. Germline V gene lookup returns CDR1 DFQATT and CDR2 SNEGSKA (reference sequence). The CDR3 extends over 18 amino acids. The V end lost 0 bases, the J end lost 0 bases, and 18 bases lay between the germline ends. The CDR3: CSARDLNWVGVSYNEQFF. The CDR3 DNA is TGCAGTGCTAGAGATCTCAACTGGGTTGGGGTCTCCTACAATGAGCAGTTCTTC.

This chain connects TRBV10-3 to TRBJ1-6, with D possibly TRBD1 on 6 matching bases. The length of the CDR3 is 16 residues. The germline V gene has CDR1 ENHRY and CDR2 SYGVKD. The V end lost 0 bases, the J end lost 10 bases, and 16 bases lay between the germline ends. The CDR3 region is CAISESLQGAGSPLHF. CDR3 bases: TGTGCCATCAGTGAGTCCCTACAGGGAGCAGGATCACCCCTCCACTTT.

V is TRBV6-1 and J is TRBJ2-4, with 8 bases fitting TRBD2. The CDR3 spans 14 residues. V lost 11 bases and J lost 5; bases outside the gene matches: 11. CDR1 and CDR2 from the germline V gene are MNHNS and SASEGT. The CDR3 sequence is CAYKVAGWENIQYF. CDR3 DNA: TGTGCCTATAAGGTAGCGGGGTGGGAAAACATTCAGTACTTC.

This chain uses TRBV5-4 with TRBJ1-1; no clear D. The germline V and J ends were trimmed by 2 bases and 4 bases, with 12 bases remaining between them. Germline V gene sequence: CDR1 SGHNT, CDR2 YYREEE (reference sequence). The CDR3 is 14 amino acids. The chain's CDR3 is CASSLSGDGTEAFF. The CDR3 region has the DNA TGTGCCAGCAGCTTATCGGGTGATGGCACTGAAGCTTTCTTT.

This clonotype has only a few counts. The chain employs TRBV6-1 and TRBJ2-3, with TRBD2 matching 7 bases. There are 16 residues in the CDR3. Germline trimming cut 1 base from V and 5 bases from J; bases unmatched to any gene: 9. Germline loops: CDR1 MNHNS, CDR2 SASEGT. CDR3 in DNA: TGTGCCAGCAGTGAAGGCCGGGGGGTGGAAGGAGATACGCAGTATTTT. It yields the protein CASSEGRGVEGDTQYF.

This chain uses TRBV6-1 with TRBJ2-7; D not certain. V lost 0 bases to trimming and J lost 1 base, with 7 bases between them. Per germline, CDR1 MNHNS and CDR2 SASEGT. The CDR3 is 14 amino acids. The CDR3 spells CASSEAGGSYEQYF. CDR3 coding DNA: TGTGCCAGCAGTGAAGCGGGTGGTTCCTACGAGCAGTACTTC.